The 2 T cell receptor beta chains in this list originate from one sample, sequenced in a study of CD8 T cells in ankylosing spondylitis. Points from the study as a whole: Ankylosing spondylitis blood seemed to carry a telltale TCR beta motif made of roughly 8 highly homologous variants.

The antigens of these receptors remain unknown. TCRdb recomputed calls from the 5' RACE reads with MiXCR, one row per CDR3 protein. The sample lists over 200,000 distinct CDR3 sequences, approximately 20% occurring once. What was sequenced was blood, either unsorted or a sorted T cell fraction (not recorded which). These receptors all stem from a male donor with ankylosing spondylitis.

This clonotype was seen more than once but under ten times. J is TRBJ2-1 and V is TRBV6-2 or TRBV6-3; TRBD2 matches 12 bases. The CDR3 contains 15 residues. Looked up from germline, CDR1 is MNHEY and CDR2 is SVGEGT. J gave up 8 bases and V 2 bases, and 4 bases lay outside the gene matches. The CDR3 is CASSYPSGGGDEQFF. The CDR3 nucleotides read TGTGCCAGCAGTTACCCTAGCGGGGGGGGCGATGAGCAGTTCTTC.

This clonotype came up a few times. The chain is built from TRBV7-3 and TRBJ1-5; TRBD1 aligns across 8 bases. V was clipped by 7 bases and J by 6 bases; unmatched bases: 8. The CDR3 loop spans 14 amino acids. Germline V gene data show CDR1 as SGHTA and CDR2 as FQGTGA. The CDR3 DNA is TGTGCCAGCATCATGACAGGGGTATGTCAGCCCCAGCATTTT. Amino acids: CASIMTGVCQPQHF. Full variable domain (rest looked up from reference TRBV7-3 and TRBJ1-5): GAGVSQTPSNKVTEKGKYVELRCDPISGHTALYWYRQSLGQGPEFLIYFQGTGAADDSGLPNDRFFAVRPEGSVSTLKIQRTERGDSAVYLCASIMTGVCQPQHFGDGTRLSIL.